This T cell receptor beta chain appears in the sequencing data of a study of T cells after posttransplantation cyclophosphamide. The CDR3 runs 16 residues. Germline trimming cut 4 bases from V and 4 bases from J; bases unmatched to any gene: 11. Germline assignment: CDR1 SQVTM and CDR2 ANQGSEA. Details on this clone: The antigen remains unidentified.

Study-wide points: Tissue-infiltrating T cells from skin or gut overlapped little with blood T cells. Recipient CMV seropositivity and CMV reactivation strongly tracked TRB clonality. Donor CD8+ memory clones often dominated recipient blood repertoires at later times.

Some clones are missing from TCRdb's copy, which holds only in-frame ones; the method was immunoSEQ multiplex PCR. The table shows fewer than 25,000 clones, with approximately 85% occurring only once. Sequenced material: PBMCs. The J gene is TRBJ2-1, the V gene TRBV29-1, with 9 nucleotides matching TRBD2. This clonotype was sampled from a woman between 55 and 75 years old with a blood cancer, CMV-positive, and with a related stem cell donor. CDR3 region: CSVVLREGWGYNEQFF. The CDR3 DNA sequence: TGCAGCGTTGTTCTGCGGGAGGGATGGGGGTACAATGAGCAGTTCTTC.